Sequencing of this T cell receptor beta chain was carried out in a study of cytomegalovirus exposure and HLA in healthy donors. The study, taken as a whole, reports: The presence/absence work took it that sequencing depth was about the same across donors. Sequencing likely caused a cluster of highly shared sequence variants. Most subjects' HLA-A and HLA-B alleles were reportedly predicted from TCR beta sequences.

Regarding this clone: Its specificity is unknown.

The PCR contained 60 Vbeta and 13 Jbeta primers. Here immunoSEQ multiplex PCR was the method, and the copy in TCRdb shows in-frame clones only, minus some. The repertoire holds approximately 110,000 clones, with around 72% as singletons. Healthy bone marrow donors made up the donor group. Between the trimmed V and J ends, which lost 0 bases and 6 bases, there was a span of 12 bases. The germline V gene encodes CDR1 MNHNS and CDR2 SASEGT. The CDR3 totals 15 residues. The material sequenced was PBMCs. This TCR derives from a male donor in good health and CMV-seronegative. This chain connects TRBV6-1 to TRBJ2-1; D may be TRBD2 (5 bases). Here the CDR3 DNA reads TGTGCCAGCAGTGAAGCCCGGCTAGCTCCCAATGAGCAGTTCTTC. Translation: CASSEARLAPNEQFF.